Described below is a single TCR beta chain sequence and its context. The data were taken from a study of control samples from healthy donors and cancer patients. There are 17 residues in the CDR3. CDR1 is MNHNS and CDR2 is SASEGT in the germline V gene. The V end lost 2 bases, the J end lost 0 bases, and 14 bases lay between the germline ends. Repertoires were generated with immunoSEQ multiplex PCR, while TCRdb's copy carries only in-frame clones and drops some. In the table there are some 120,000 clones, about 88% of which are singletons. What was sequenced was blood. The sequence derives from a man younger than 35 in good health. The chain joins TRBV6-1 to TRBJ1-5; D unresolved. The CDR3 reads CASSEHPPGSSNQPQHF. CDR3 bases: TGTGCCAGCAGTGAACACCCCCCAGGCAGTAGCAATCAGCCCCAGCATTTT.